A single sample is the source of the 28 T cell receptor beta chains below, sequenced in a study of blood T cell repertoires in COVID-19. TCRdb keeps only in-frame clones here, not all; method: immunoSEQ multiplex PCR. The table includes about 410,000 clones, roughly nine tenths detected once. Sequenced material: PBMCs or T cells enriched from blood (not recorded which). The receptors shown here come from a woman younger than 45 who had recovered from COVID-19.

CDR3 sequence reads: CATSDPSEGDTGELFF. CDR3 nucleotides: TGTGCCACCAGTGACCCTTCCGAGGGAGACACCGGGGAGCTGTTTTTT. The V gene is TRBV24-1, the J gene TRBJ2-2; D might be TRBD2 (5 bases). The germline gives CDR1 KGHDR, CDR2 SFDVKD. V lost 4 bases, J lost 3 bases, and 14 bases lay in between. The CDR3 covers 16 residues.

Details on this clone: The sample contains more than one DNA sequence encoding this CDR3. The chain joins TRBV7-3 to TRBJ2-2; D remains unclear. The CDR3 spans 14 residues. V was clipped by 1 base and J by 6 bases, with 9 bases between them. Germline CDR1 and CDR2: SGHTA and FQGTGA. The CDR3 is CASSLNRGAGELFF. In nucleotides, the CDR3 is TGTGCCAGCAGCTTAAATCGAGGTGCCGGGGAGCTGTTTTTT.

The chain recombines TRBV5-8 with TRBJ2-7; no clear D. Trimming took 2 bases from V and 0 from J, leaving 9 bases between them. In germline, CDR1 is SGHTS, CDR2 YDEGEE. The CDR3 is 14 amino acids. DNA for the CDR3: TGTGCCAGCAGCTTCGGTGACACCTCCTACGAGCAGTACTTC. It is translated as CASSFGDTSYEQYF.

The chain carries TRBV4-2 and TRBJ1-1; D unclear. V was cut by 4 bases and J by 3 bases, with 15 bases left in between. CDR3 size: 15 residues. CDR1 is LGHNA and CDR2 is YNFKEQ in the germline V gene. The CDR3 DNA sequence: TGTGCCAGCAGCCGAAGGGAGCCGTGGGACACTGAAGCTTTCTTT. It specifies CASSRREPWDTEAFF.

The CDR3 coding sequence is TGCGCCAGCAGCCGGGGTGTGGACAGGGACCTCTACTTC. Residues: CASSRGVDRDLYF. The chain has TRBV4-1 and TRBJ2-7, with 8 bases identical to TRBD1. The CDR3 spans 13 residues. Germline V gives CDR1 MGHRA, CDR2 YSYEKL. The J segment lost 13 bases and the V segment lost 4 bases, leaving 12 bases of the junction unmatched.

This clone was seen a handful of times. As DNA, the CDR3 is TGTGCTAGTGGTTACGGCGGGGGCACTGAAGCTTTCTTT. It codes for CASGYGGGTEAFF. The chain joins TRBV12-5 to TRBJ1-1; a weak D match, TRBD1 (5 bases). This CDR3 spans 13 amino acids. Per germline, CDR1 LGHNT and CDR2 FRNRAP. Trimming removed 4 bases from V and 4 bases from J, with 10 bases in between.

Concerning this clone itself: In the same sample, other DNA sequences code for this CDR3. The rearrangement links TRBV12-3 or TRBV12-4 to TRBJ1-5; D unclear. The V gene lost 5 bases and the J gene lost 2 bases, with 7 bases spanning the gap. CDR3 length equals 13 residues. The CDR3 sequence: CASSLRGNQPQHF. For the CDR3, the DNA is TGTGCCAGCAGTCTGAGGGGCAATCAGCCCCAGCATTTT.

This CDR3 is CAWSVHPSGRVADTQYF. DNA for the CDR3: TGTGCCTGGAGTGTACATCCTAGCGGGAGGGTCGCAGATACGCAGTATTTT. The chain couples TRBV30 to TRBJ2-3, with 12 bases identical to TRBD2. The CDR3 is 17 amino acids. After removal of 0 bases from V and 4 bases from J, the junction contained 8 bases not matched to a gene. CDR1 GTSNPN and CDR2 SVGIG come from the germline V gene (reference sequence).

The gene calls are TRBV30 and TRBJ2-5, with TRBD1 identical over 10 bases. Trimming at V came to 1 base and at J to 5 bases, leaving 7 bases not matched to a gene. Germline lookup yields CDR1 GTSNPN and CDR2 SVGIG (reference sequence). CDR3 length equals 15 residues. The CDR3, as DNA: TGTGCCTGGAGTGCAGGACAGGGGGTGGGGGAGACCCAGTACTTC. This codes for CAWSAGQGVGETQYF.

The chain has TRBV10-1 and TRBJ2-1; 10 bases align to TRBD2. The germline V gene encodes CDR1 WNHNN and CDR2 SYGVQD (reference sequence). V shed 5 bases and J 7 bases; nucleotides not matched to a gene: 11. CDR3 length: 16 amino acids. Here the CDR3 reads CASSRGGASGGNEQFF. As DNA, the CDR3 is TGCGCCAGCAGTAGGGGAGGGGCTAGCGGGGGAAATGAGCAGTTCTTC.

The V call is TRBV6-1, the J call TRBJ2-7; tentative D call: TRBD1 (5 bases). Trimming removed 3 bases at V and 4 bases at J, with 13 bases between. This CDR3 has 14 amino acids. Germline V gene sequence: CDR1 MNHNS, CDR2 SASEGT. CDR3 in amino acids: CASSDRIQVYEQYF. The CDR3, as DNA: TGTGCCAGCAGTGACCGAATACAGGTTTACGAGCAGTACTTC.

The chain joins TRBV6-1 to TRBJ2-2, with D perhaps matching TRBD2 (5 bases). Germline V gene lookup returns CDR1 MNHNS and CDR2 SASEGT. Trimming left V 2 bases short and J 4 bases short, with 8 bases between. The CDR3 sequence is 14 residues long. The CDR3 sequence is CASSERTSTGELFF. CDR3 nucleotides: TGTGCCAGCAGTGAAAGGACTTCCACCGGGGAGCTGTTTTTT.

This clone has more than one count but fewer than ten. The J gene is TRBJ1-2, the V gene TRBV7-2; D is uncertain. V was pared by 4 bases and J by 2 bases, with 11 bases between. The CDR3 covers 14 residues. Germline V lookup: CDR1 SGHTA, CDR2 FQGNSA. Here the CDR3 DNA reads TGTGCCAGCAGCTACGGACTTTGGAACTATGGCTACACCTTC. This translates into CASSYGLWNYGYTF.

CDR3 sequence reads: CASSVTSGSSYEQYF. In nucleotides, the CDR3 is TGTGCCAGCAGCGTCACTAGCGGTAGCTCCTACGAGCAGTACTTC. This chain links TRBV7-6 with TRBJ2-7; TRBD2 matches 8 bases. This CDR3 region has 15 residues. J lost 0 bases, V lost 5 bases, and 6 bases had no gene match. Per germline, CDR1 SGHVS and CDR2 FNYEAQ.

The V call is TRBV29-1, the J call TRBJ1-1; D possibly corresponds to TRBD1 (6 bases). The ends were cut back, 7 bases at V and 13 bases at J, with 25 bases in the middle. The germline V gene has CDR1 SQVTM and CDR2 ANQGSEA. The CDR3 is made up of 13 amino acids. The CDR3 spells CSARGGGGFVYFF. CDR3 nucleotide sequence: TGCAGCGCCCGAGGGGGGGGCGGATTTGTTTATTTCTTT.

This CDR3 is CASSQDRGVEAFF. The CDR3 DNA sequence: TGCGCCAGCAGCCAAGACCGGGGGGTTGAAGCTTTCTTT. The chain combines TRBV4-3 with TRBJ1-1; possibly TRBD1 for D (5 bases). This CDR3 spans 13 amino acids. CDR1 and CDR2 from the germline V gene are LGHNA and YSLEER. Trimming shortened V by 0 bases and J by 7 bases, and 9 bases separated the two germline ends.

This chain connects TRBV6-5 to TRBJ2-1; TRBD1 might be the D (6 bases). The CDR3 covers 14 residues. Trimming stripped 6 bases from V and 2 bases from J, with 11 bases between. Germline V CDR1 and CDR2: MNHEY, SVGAGI. The CDR3 coding sequence is TGTGCCAGCAGCCATCAGGGGCCCTACAATGAGCAGTTCTTC. It specifies CASSHQGPYNEQFF.

The V and J genes are TRBV28 and TRBJ2-7; 11 bases are a match to TRBD2. Per germline, CDR1 MDHEN and CDR2 SYDVKM. Trimming cost V 3 bases and J 7 bases; bases outside gene matches: 11. CDR3 length: 16 residues. CDR3 loop: CASSLTSGTHLGEQYF. CDR3 bases: TGTGCCAGCAGTTTGACTAGCGGGACCCATCTGGGGGAGCAGTACTTC.

The chain is built from TRBV24-1 and TRBJ1-5; D is possibly TRBD1 (5 bases). Germline V gene sequence: CDR1 KGHDR, CDR2 SFDVKD. V was pared by 4 bases and J by 1 base, with 10 bases between. The CDR3 contains 15 residues. CDR3 in amino acids: CATSDADRSNQPQHF. CDR3 sequence (DNA): TGTGCCACCAGTGACGCTGACAGAAGCAATCAGCCCCAGCATTTT.

The chain links TRBV7-9 to TRBJ2-7, with D unclear. The CDR3 covers 11 residues. V was shortened by 2 bases and J by 6 bases, with 5 bases between the two germline ends. Germline assignment: CDR1 SEHNR and CDR2 FQNEAQ (reference sequence). CDR3 sequence (DNA): TGTGCCAGCAGCTTAAAAGCCGAGCAGTACTTC. Translation gives CASSLKAEQYF.

This clone was seen just once. The V call is TRBV5-1, the J call TRBJ1-1, with D possibly matching TRBD1 (6 bases). CDR3 length equals 15 residues. V was cut by 4 bases and J by 0 bases, with 13 bases left in between. Germline V lookup: CDR1 SGHRS, CDR2 YFSETQ. In DNA, the CDR3 is TGCGCCAGCAGCCGAAGGACAGTCATGAACACTGAAGCTTTCTTT. Amino acids: CASSRRTVMNTEAFF.

This rearrangement joins TRBV5-1 to TRBJ1-1; a weak D match, TRBD1 (6 bases). The CDR3 is 15 amino acids. The V and J ends lost 4 bases and 7 bases respectively, with 20 bases between them. Germline values: CDR1 SGHRS, CDR2 YFSETQ. This CDR3 reads CASSPRTAQTGEAFF. CDR3 DNA: TGCGCCAGCAGCCCCAGGACAGCCCAAACTGGTGAAGCTTTCTTT.

This chain joins TRBV7-8 and TRBJ2-7, with D possibly matching TRBD2 (6 bases). The V gene lost 5 bases and the J gene lost 2 bases, with 13 bases spanning the gap. Germline V gives CDR1 SGHVS, CDR2 FQNEAQ. The CDR3 loop spans 14 amino acids. The CDR3 region is CASSLRDWTYEQYF. DNA for the CDR3: TGTGCCAGCAGCCTCCGGGACTGGACCTACGAGCAGTACTTC. Complete variable domain (other parts from reference TRBV7-8 and TRBJ2-7): GAGVSQSPRYKVAKRGQDVALRCDPISGHVSLFWYQQALGQGPEFLTYFQNEAQLDKSGLPSDRFFAERPEGSVSTLKIQRTQQEDSAVYLCASSLRDWTYEQYFGPGTRLTVT.

V gene TRBV30 combines with J gene TRBJ1-2; 7 nucleotides align to TRBD1. Germline V CDR1 and CDR2: GTSNPN, SVGIG (reference sequence). The trim removed 0 bases at V and 6 bases at J, leaving 4 bases unmatched. The length of the CDR3 is 13 residues. CDR3 in amino acids: CAWSVRDRDGYTF. CDR3 in DNA: TGTGCCTGGAGTGTACGCGACAGGGATGGCTACACCTTC.

This chain connects TRBV4-2 to TRBJ1-3, with a possible D match to TRBD1 (5 bases). Germline lookup yields CDR1 LGHNA and CDR2 YNFKEQ. CDR3 length: 14 amino acids. V lost 0 bases to trimming and J lost 7 bases, with 10 bases between them. The CDR3 nucleotides read TGTGCCAGCAGCCAAGATGCAGGGAGGAACACCATATATTTT. It specifies CASSQDAGRNTIYF.

The chain has TRBV6-5 and TRBJ1-2, with 9 bases that match TRBD1. The CDR3 sequence is 14 residues long. Germline assignment: CDR1 MNHEY and CDR2 SVGAGI. Losses at the gene ends were 6 bases for V and 5 bases for J; bases not matched to a gene: 7. The CDR3 coding sequence is TGTGCCAGCAGCTCGGGACAGGGAGGGTATGGCTACACCTTC. It is translated as CASSSGQGGYGYTF.

V usage is TRBV5-1 and J usage is TRBJ1-3; unclear D gene. Trimming removed 0 bases at V and 3 bases at J, with 10 bases between. CDR3 length equals 15 residues. Germline V gene sequence: CDR1 SGHRS, CDR2 YFSETQ. The CDR3 is CASSLGRANGNTIYF. The CDR3 coding sequence is TGCGCCAGCAGCTTGGGGCGGGCCAATGGAAACACCATATATTTT.

This clone was counted between two and nine times. V usage is TRBV2 and J usage is TRBJ1-1; unclear D gene. V dropped 9 bases and J dropped 5 bases, with 10 bases sitting between them. The CDR3 spans 11 residues. Germline assignment: CDR1 SNHLY and CDR2 FYNNEI. The CDR3 spells CARGRSTEAFF. CDR3 DNA sequence: TGTGCCAGGGGCAGGTCTACTGAAGCTTTCTTT.